Sequencing of this T cell receptor (beta chain) was carried out in a study of T cells in Graves' hyperthyroidism and ophthalmopathy. Study in general: The authors collected peripheral blood at initial diagnosis, before any treatment.

CDR1 is MGHRA and CDR2 is YSYEKL in the germline V gene. This CDR3 is built from 16 residues. Trimming pared 1 base from V and 5 bases from J, leaving 14 bases between. RNA transcripts provided the source from which TCR beta CDR3 regions were amplified. A set of HTBI primers served as the primers for a first-round RT-PCR of the TCR CDR3. One entry per CDR3 protein results from TCRdb running MiXCR on the multiplex PCR reads. The table records 220,000 or so distinct CDR3 sequences, around 17% of them present only once. A few counts support this clonotype. Uncontrolled infection, other autoimmune disease, pregnancy or lactation excluded patients.

Material for sequencing was blood. The TCR sequence derives from a woman under 30 with Graves' ophthalmopathy. The chain employs TRBV4-1 and TRBJ2-2; D is unclear. CDR3 residues: CASSQVPGTGTGELFF. The CDR3 DNA is TGCGCCAGCAGCCAAGTCCCGGGCACTGGTACCGGGGAGCTGTTTTTT.